The 14 T cell receptor beta chains presented below share a single source sample, sequenced in a study of shared clonotypes between healthy human individuals. Here immunoSEQ multiplex PCR was the method, and the copy in TCRdb shows in-frame clones only, minus some. This table holds some 2,400,000 clones, under 97% found once. The sample was naive CD4+ T cells sorted from blood. Subset: CD45RA+ positively selected. All receptors derive from a man aged 18 to 35 in good health.

This chain uses TRBV4-1 with TRBJ1-2; D is uncertain. The ends were cut back, 0 bases at V and 6 bases at J, with 14 bases in the middle. Germline CDR1 MGHRA, CDR2 YSYEKL. CDR3 size: 15 residues. CDR3 DNA: TGCGCCAGCAGCCAAGAGGGCACGTCTTCAAATGGCTACACCTTC. The encoded protein is CASSQEGTSSNGYTF.

V usage is TRBV29-1 and J usage is TRBJ1-1, with a tentative D call TRBD1 (5 bases). The germline CDR1 and CDR2 sequences are SQVTM and ANQGSEA. V was clipped by 7 bases and J by 3 bases, with 15 bases between them. The CDR3 has 13 amino acids. CDR3 in amino acids: CSAAGHLDTEAFF. CDR3 sequence (DNA): TGCAGCGCCGCCGGACACTTAGACACTGAAGCTTTCTTT.

The rearrangement links TRBV7-2 to TRBJ2-1; maybe TRBD1 (6 bases). The CDR3 loop spans 14 amino acids. Trimming removed 6 bases from V and 9 bases from J, with 18 bases in between. Germline-derived CDR1 and CDR2 are SGHTA and FQGNSA. The CDR3 loop reads CASSMGHQMSEQFF. CDR3 DNA: TGTGCCAGCAGTATGGGACACCAAATGAGTGAGCAGTTCTTC.

This clone was seen just once. V usage is TRBV18 and J usage is TRBJ1-1; possibly TRBD1 for D (6 bases). Trimming left V 4 bases short and J 0 bases short, with 18 bases between. The CDR3 runs to 17 residues. Germline CDR1 is KGHSH and CDR2 is LQKENI. CDR3 in DNA: TGTGCCAGCTCACGGAAGCAGGGGCGCGGGGTGAACACTGAAGCTTTCTTT. Amino acids: CASSRKQGRGVNTEAFF.

V and J are TRBV4-3 and TRBJ2-3; 13 nucleotides align to TRBD2. Trimming cost V 3 bases and J 4 bases; bases outside gene matches: 7. CDR3 length: 17 residues. Germline CDR1 is LGHNA and CDR2 is YSLEER. The CDR3 nucleotides read TGCGCCAGCAGCCATCGGACTAGCGGGAGTAGCGCAGATACGCAGTATTTT. Its protein is CASSHRTSGSSADTQYF.

As for this clone: Compared with germline, one end of the junction differs, possibly owing to a read error. The chain joins TRBV5-4 to TRBJ2-2; tentative D call: TRBD2 (6 bases). CDR1 and CDR2 from the germline V gene are SGHNT and YYREEE (reference sequence). The CDR3 spans 16 residues. The CDR3 protein is CASSLSRDRNPGELFF. The CDR3 bases are TGTGCCAGCAGCTTATCGCGGGACCGGAACCCCGGGGAGCTGTTTTTT.

This rearrangement joins TRBV10-1 to TRBJ1-4; 9 positions match TRBD1. The CDR3 spans 12 residues. J gave up 11 bases and V 8 bases, and 6 bases lay outside the gene matches. Germline-derived CDR1 and CDR2 are WNHNN and SYGVQD (reference sequence). The CDR3 region is CASHRGQWKLFF. The DNA for the CDR3 is TGCGCCAGCCACAGGGGGCAGTGGAAACTGTTTTTT.

J is TRBJ2-1 and V is TRBV30, with TRBD1 identical over 10 bases. The junction had 4 bases not matched to a gene; V was cut back by 2 bases and J by 3 bases. Germline V gene data show CDR1 as GTSNPN and CDR2 as SVGIG (reference sequence). This CDR3 contains 15 residues. CDR3 nucleotides: TGTGCCTGGAGTCCTGACAGGGGGCACTACAATGAGCAGTTCTTC. Translating gives CAWSPDRGHYNEQFF. Full variable domain (outside the CDR3, taken from reference TRBV30 and TRBJ2-1): SQTIHQWPATLVQPVGSPLSLECTVEGTSNPNLYWYRQAAGRGLQLLFYSVGIGQISSEVPQNLSASRPQDRQFILSSKKLLLSDSGFYLCAWSPDRGHYNEQFFGPGTRLTVL.

This clone was seen just once. V is TRBV27 and J is TRBJ2-2; TRBD2 is a possible D gene (6 bases). This CDR3 is 14 amino acids long. V dropped 6 bases and J dropped 6 bases, with 14 bases sitting between them. In germline, CDR1 is MNHEY, CDR2 SMNVEV (reference sequence). The CDR3 loop is CASRRDDYAGELFF. CDR3 sequence (DNA): TGTGCCAGCAGGCGGGACGATTACGCCGGGGAGCTGTTTTTT.

This chain connects TRBV2 to TRBJ2-7; no firm D call. In germline, CDR1 is SNHLY, CDR2 FYNNEI. This CDR3 is 14 amino acids long. Trimming pared 4 bases from V and 9 bases from J, leaving 19 bases between. CDR3 nucleotides: TGTGCCAGCAGTGGGCCAGACCCAACGCTAGTGCAGTACTTC. Its translation is CASSGPDPTLVQYF. The variable domain in full, completed from reference TRBV2 and TRBJ2-7, reads EPEVTQTPSHQVTQMGQEVILRCVPISNHLYFYWYRQILGQKVEFLVSFYNNEISEKSEIFDDQFSVERPDGSNFTLKIRSTKLEDSAMYFCASSGPDPTLVQYFGPGTRLTVT.

The rearrangement joins TRBV7-2 to TRBJ2-4, with D possibly being TRBD1 (6 bases). Germline V gene data show CDR1 as SGHTA and CDR2 as FQGNSA. The ends were cut back, 5 bases at V and 9 bases at J, with 20 bases in the middle. This CDR3 spans 15 amino acids. The CDR3, as DNA: TGTGCCAGCAGCGAGGTTGGCAGGGGCCCGGGCATTCAGTACTTC. Translation gives CASSEVGRGPGIQYF.

The chain combines TRBV9 with TRBJ2-3; perhaps D is TRBD1 or TRBD2 (5 bases each). The CDR3 sequence is 15 residues long. Germline V CDR1 and CDR2: SGDLS, YYNGEE. V dropped 5 bases and J dropped 2 bases, with 15 bases sitting between them. In DNA form, the CDR3 reads TGTGCCAGCAGTGAGTCCGGGGCCCTCACAGATACGCAGTATTTT. Amino acid sequence: CASSESGALTDTQYF.

The chain couples TRBV30 to TRBJ2-7, with D perhaps matching TRBD2 (6 bases). CDR3 length: 13 amino acids. V was trimmed by 3 bases and J by 7 bases, leaving 16 bases between them. Germline loops: CDR1 GTSNPN, CDR2 SVGIG (reference sequence). The CDR3 loop is CAWSAGSPGEQYF. The CDR3 nucleotides are TGTGCCTGGAGCGCGGGATCCCCCGGGGAGCAGTACTTC.

This chain uses TRBV5-1 with TRBJ2-1, with D hard to call. From germline, CDR1 is SGHRS and CDR2 YFSETQ. V dropped 0 bases and J dropped 6 bases, with 4 bases sitting between them. This CDR3 region has 12 residues. The DNA for the CDR3 is TGCGCCAGCAGCTTGGTGAGCAATGAGCAGTTCTTC. As protein: CASSLVSNEQFF. Based on the CDR3 plus reference TRBV5-1 and TRBJ2-1, the full variable domain is KAGVTQTPRYLIKTRGQQVTLSCSPISGHRSVSWYQQTPGQGLQFLFEYFSETQRNKGNFPGRFSGRQFSNSRSEMNVSTLELGDSALYLCASSLVSNEQFFGPGTRLTVL.